This T cell receptor (beta chain) was retrieved from a study of blood T cell repertoires in COVID-19. Study overall: Samples taken during acute and convalescent COVID-19 were collected in the United States, Italy and Spain. In each case, the material was cDNA or gDNA derived from T cells, B-cell-depleted T cells, or PBMCs.

In the authors' workflow: Scientists estimated how many nucleated cells there were by amplifying reference gene primers. TCRdb's copy holds only in-frame clones and misses some; the assay was immunoSEQ multiplex PCR. D and trimming were read from the DNA, whereas the V and J calls and clone size are those reported in that table. This table holds fewer than 120,000 clones, over 65% found once. Germline CDR1 MNHEY, CDR2 SVGAGI. The CDR3 length is 15 residues. The V end was cut by 0 bases, the J end by 2 bases, with 10 bases between. This receptor was obtained from a woman of 80 years or more with acute or convalescent COVID-19. V is TRBV6-5 and J is TRBJ1-1, with a weak D call TRBD1 (6 bases). The sample was peripheral blood. CDR3 in DNA: TGTGCCAGCAGTTACTCGAGGGACAAAAACACTGAAGCTTTCTTT. It translates to CASSYSRDKNTEAFF.